Each of the 12 T cell receptor beta chains below was sequenced from the same sample in a study of regulatory T cells in long-lasting Graves disease. In building TCR beta libraries, iRepertoire HTBI primers were used together with Arm-PCR of CDR3 regions. TCRdb analysed the multiplex PCR reads with MiXCR anew, one entry per CDR3 protein. The sample records about 420,000 distinct CDR3 sequences, roughly 15% being singletons. Specified time point: newly diagnosed GD, antithyroid drugs for less than 3 months. Scientists built the TCR library using RNA that was extracted from PBMCs. These data were also reused for a study on T cells in Graves' hyperthyroidism and ophthalmopathy.

The specimen was peripheral blood mononuclear cells (PBMCs), collected at new diagnosis, from a patient treated with antithyroid drugs. These TCRs come from a young woman with Graves disease.

The rearrangement joins TRBV2 to TRBJ1-5, with D hard to call. V lost 3 bases and J 0 bases, leaving 9 bases between the germline ends. The germline V gene has CDR1 SNHLY and CDR2 FYNNEI. CDR3 length: 15 residues. CDR3 bases: TGTGCCAGCAGTGATCACGGTTATAGCAATCAGCCCCAGCATTTT. Protein: CASSDHGYSNQPQHF.

This clonotype was detected only a few times. This rearrangement joins TRBV30 to TRBJ2-2; TRBD2 matches 13 bases. The V gene's germline CDR1 is GTSNPN and CDR2 SVGIG (reference sequence). Unmatched junction bases numbered 4, after V lost 5 bases and J lost 4 bases. This CDR3 is 15 amino acids long. The CDR3 nucleotides read TGTGCCTGGTCGAGACTAGCGGGAGGCACCGGGGAGCTGTTTTTT. Translated, it gives CAWSRLAGGTGELFF.

On this clonotype: Since a much larger clone is just one base distant, this may be a read error. This CDR3 fails to terminate in the conserved phenylalanine or tryptophan, so it likely reflects a read error. For the CDR3, the DNA is TGTGCCAGCAGCTTCGTACAGGGGACAGAGACCCAGTACCTC. Amino acids: CASSFVQGTETQYL. The chain couples TRBV7-9 to TRBJ2-5, with 7 bases lining up with TRBD1. The V gene's germline CDR1 is SEHNR and CDR2 FQNEAQ (reference sequence). The CDR3 extends over 14 amino acids. Losses at the gene ends were 3 bases for V and 4 bases for J; bases not matched to a gene: 5.

This clonotype has only a few counts. The chain has TRBV7-8 and TRBJ2-5; 8 bases map to TRBD1. Per the germline V gene, CDR1 is SGHVS and CDR2 is FQNEAQ. Trimming at V came to 1 base and at J to 3 bases, leaving 13 bases not matched to a gene. The CDR3 runs to 18 residues. The DNA for the CDR3 is TGTGCCAGCAGCTTAGGGCGGACAGGGTATGATCAAAAAGAGACCCAGTACTTC. Protein: CASSLGRTGYDQKETQYF.

In its sample, this clonotype was seen a few times. The chain joins TRBV30 to TRBJ1-1, with D perhaps matching TRBD1 (6 bases). The V end lost 4 bases, the J end lost 5 bases, and 14 bases lay between the germline ends. CDR1 and CDR2 from the germline V gene are GTSNPN and SVGIG (reference sequence). The CDR3 covers 13 residues. The CDR3 DNA reads as TGTGCCTGGAAGGCGGGGGCGAGGACTGAAGCTTTCTTT. Protein sequence: CAWKAGARTEAFF.

This clonotype appeared many times. The chain carries TRBV12-3 or TRBV12-4 and TRBJ2-1; 10 nucleotides agree with TRBD2. CDR3 length: 13 amino acids. V lost 7 bases to trimming and J lost 9 bases; unmatched junction nucleotides: 6. The CDR3 DNA sequence: TGTGCCAGCACCCTAGCGGGAGTACTTGAGCAGTTCTTC. This encodes CASTLAGVLEQFF.

At least ten counts were recorded for this clonotype. J is TRBJ2-1 and V is TRBV24-1; 9 bases fit TRBD2. Per germline, CDR1 KGHDR and CDR2 SFDVKD. Trimming took 4 bases from V and 0 from J; bases not matched to a gene: 3. The CDR3 has 16 residues. CDR3 in amino acids: CATSEISGSSYNEQFF. The CDR3, as DNA: TGTGCCACCAGTGAGATTAGCGGGAGCTCCTACAATGAGCAGTTCTTC.

This clonotype was observed many times. The J gene is TRBJ2-7, the V gene TRBV12-3 or TRBV12-4; D is ambiguous. The CDR3 is 16 residues long. Trimming pared 6 bases from V and 2 bases from J, leaving 20 bases between. CDR3 in amino acids: CASSPYALGVPYEQYF. CDR3 DNA sequence: TGTGCCAGCAGCCCTTATGCCCTTGGGGTTCCCTACGAGCAGTACTTC.

This clonotype was observed a handful of times. V and J are TRBV6-2 or TRBV6-3 and TRBJ2-3; D possibly corresponds to TRBD2 (6 bases). V gave up 3 bases and J gave up 7 bases, with 14 bases separating them. Germline lookup yields CDR1 MNHEY and CDR2 SVGEGT. The CDR3 spans 14 residues. The CDR3 loop is CASSYTSLTHTQYF. CDR3 DNA sequence: TGTGCCAGCAGTTATACTAGCCTCACTCATACGCAGTATTTT.

V and J are TRBV27 and TRBJ1-2, with D perhaps TRBD1 (5 bases). The CDR3 length is 14 residues. V was trimmed by 3 bases and J by 4 bases, leaving 12 bases between them. Germline-derived CDR1 and CDR2 are MNHEY and SMNVEV (reference sequence). The CDR3 protein is CASSFAGTSYGYTF. Here the CDR3 DNA reads TGTGCCAGCAGTTTCGCCGGGACGAGCTATGGCTACACCTTC.

This clonotype was observed many times. V is TRBV3-1 and J is TRBJ2-7; no reliable D call. V lost 7 bases and J 7 bases, leaving 23 bases between the germline ends. Per the germline V gene, CDR1 is LGHDT and CDR2 is YNNKEL (reference sequence). The CDR3 totals 15 residues. CDR3 protein: CASTSSRYPTLEQYF. CDR3 bases: TGTGCCAGCACTTCCTCACGGTACCCCACCTTGGAGCAGTACTTC.

This clonotype occurred many times. The chain uses TRBV28 and TRBJ1-4; a weak D match, TRBD1 (6 bases). The CDR3 covers 12 residues. Trimming stripped 9 bases from V and 5 bases from J, with 10 bases between. In germline, CDR1 is MDHEN, CDR2 SYDVKM. The CDR3 DNA is TGTGCCAGTGGGGGGCGGAATGAAAAACTGTTTTTT. Encoded protein: CASGGRNEKLFF.